The present T cell receptor (beta chain) was sequenced within a study of vaccination and CD4 T cells after COVID-19. The wider study: Post-COVID specimens were obtained a median approximately 99 days after diagnosis (range 35 to 161).

With respect to this clonotype: Its antigen is unknown.

Cultured CD4+ T-cell DNA underwent Oncomine TCR Beta short-read sequencing. TCRdb reprocessed the PCR reads via MiXCR and lists one record per CDR3 protein. This sample has about 14,000 distinct CDR3 sequences, with around two fifths found just once. Sample treatment: roughly 11-day PBMC culture with coronavirus spike peptide pools or control peptides (ViraFEST assay). CDR3 length: 16 residues. V was clipped by 6 bases and J by 4 bases; unmatched bases: 12. The rearrangement uses TRBV12-3 or TRBV12-4 and TRBJ1-2, with 9 bases lining up with TRBD1. The clonotype comes from a human donor who had recovered from COVID-19. The sample was CD4+ T cells from blood, cultured in vitro. CDR3 DNA sequence: TGTGCCAGCAGCGAATTTACAGGGGGCGCAGGCTATGGCTACACCTTC. As protein: CASSEFTGGAGYGYTF.